These T cell receptor beta chains were read from a single sample in a study of T cell changes during pregnancy in multiple sclerosis. Here immunoSEQ multiplex PCR was the method, and the copy in TCRdb shows in-frame clones only, minus some. The profile shows about 70,000 clones, about 95% of them singletons. Material: peripheral blood, obtained in the third trimester of pregnancy. These receptors all come from a female donor with multiple sclerosis, enrolled in a pregnancy study. CDR3s include the opening cysteine and the closing phenylalanine or tryptophan.

v_call: TRBV5-1
cdr3_aa: CASSEEGASLHF

v_call: TRBV15
cdr3_aa: CATSRGRDPGANVLTF

v_call: TRBV6-6
cdr3_aa: CASSSRTGDPEAFF

v_call: TRBV7-3
cdr3_aa: CASSLGLAGAQETQYF

v_call: TRBV19
cdr3_aa: CASTDRSRNQPQHF

v_call: TRBV5-1
cdr3_aa: CASSLAGVGFLPVYEQYF

v_call: TRBV14
cdr3_aa: CASSGRTEAFF

v_call: TRBV2
cdr3_aa: CASSEDSGNYEQYF

v_call: TRBV2
cdr3_aa: CASSGLAGEQYF

v_call: TRBV5-1
cdr3_aa: CASSSTTGGYGYTF

v_call: TRBV6-5
cdr3_aa: CASRGTGSNQPQHF

v_call: TRBV19
cdr3_aa: CASSINRGVPEAFF

v_call: TRBV6-5
cdr3_aa: CATRDSQMNTEAFF

v_call: TRBV19
cdr3_aa: CASSTQTVRSTDTQYF

v_call: TRBV7-3
cdr3_aa: CASSLSRLAPNEQFF

v_call: TRBV5-6
cdr3_aa: CASRVSGGKNIQYF

v_call: TRBV5-5
cdr3_aa: CASSWTGEEQYF

v_call: TRBV25-1
cdr3_aa: CASTFPGLIGGWADTQYF

v_call: TRBV7-2
cdr3_aa: CASSLRRQAPEAFF

v_call: TRBV2
cdr3_aa: CASSFRQGEDNSPLHF

v_call: TRBV23-1
cdr3_aa: CASSRLKATGQRWNTEAFF

v_call: TRBV7-3
cdr3_aa: CASSLGWLAGRSDTQYF

v_call: TRBV2
cdr3_aa: CTPGQGTEAFF